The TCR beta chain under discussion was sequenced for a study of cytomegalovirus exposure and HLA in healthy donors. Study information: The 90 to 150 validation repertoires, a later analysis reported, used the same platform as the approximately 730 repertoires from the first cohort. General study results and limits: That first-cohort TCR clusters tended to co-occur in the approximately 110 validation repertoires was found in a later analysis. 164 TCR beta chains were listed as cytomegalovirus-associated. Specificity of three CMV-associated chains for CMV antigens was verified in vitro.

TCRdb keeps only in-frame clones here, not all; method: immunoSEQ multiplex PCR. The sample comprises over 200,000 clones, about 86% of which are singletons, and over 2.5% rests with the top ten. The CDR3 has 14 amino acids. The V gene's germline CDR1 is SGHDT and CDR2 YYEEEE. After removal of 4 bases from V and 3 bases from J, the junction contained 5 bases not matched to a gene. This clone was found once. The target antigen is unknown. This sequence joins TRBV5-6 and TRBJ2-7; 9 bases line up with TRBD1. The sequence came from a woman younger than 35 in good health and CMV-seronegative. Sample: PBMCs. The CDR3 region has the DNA TGTGCCAGCAGCACCGGACAGGGGAACTACGAGCAGTACTTC. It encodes CASSTGQGNYEQYF.